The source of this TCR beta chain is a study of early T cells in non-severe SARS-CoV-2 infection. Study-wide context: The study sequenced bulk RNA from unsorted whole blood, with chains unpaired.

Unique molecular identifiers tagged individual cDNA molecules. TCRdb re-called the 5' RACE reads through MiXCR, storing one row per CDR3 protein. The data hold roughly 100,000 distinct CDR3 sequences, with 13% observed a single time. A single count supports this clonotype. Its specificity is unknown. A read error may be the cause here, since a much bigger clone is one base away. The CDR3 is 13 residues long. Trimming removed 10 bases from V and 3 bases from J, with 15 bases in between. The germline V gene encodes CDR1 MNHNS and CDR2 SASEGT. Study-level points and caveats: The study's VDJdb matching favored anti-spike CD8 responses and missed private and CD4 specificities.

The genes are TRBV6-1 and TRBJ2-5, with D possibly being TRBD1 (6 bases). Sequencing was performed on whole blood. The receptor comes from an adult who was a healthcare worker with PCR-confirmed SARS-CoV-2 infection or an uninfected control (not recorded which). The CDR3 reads CATLTRGEETQYF. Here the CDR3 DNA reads TGTGCCACTTTGACCAGGGGCGAAGAGACCCAGTACTTC.